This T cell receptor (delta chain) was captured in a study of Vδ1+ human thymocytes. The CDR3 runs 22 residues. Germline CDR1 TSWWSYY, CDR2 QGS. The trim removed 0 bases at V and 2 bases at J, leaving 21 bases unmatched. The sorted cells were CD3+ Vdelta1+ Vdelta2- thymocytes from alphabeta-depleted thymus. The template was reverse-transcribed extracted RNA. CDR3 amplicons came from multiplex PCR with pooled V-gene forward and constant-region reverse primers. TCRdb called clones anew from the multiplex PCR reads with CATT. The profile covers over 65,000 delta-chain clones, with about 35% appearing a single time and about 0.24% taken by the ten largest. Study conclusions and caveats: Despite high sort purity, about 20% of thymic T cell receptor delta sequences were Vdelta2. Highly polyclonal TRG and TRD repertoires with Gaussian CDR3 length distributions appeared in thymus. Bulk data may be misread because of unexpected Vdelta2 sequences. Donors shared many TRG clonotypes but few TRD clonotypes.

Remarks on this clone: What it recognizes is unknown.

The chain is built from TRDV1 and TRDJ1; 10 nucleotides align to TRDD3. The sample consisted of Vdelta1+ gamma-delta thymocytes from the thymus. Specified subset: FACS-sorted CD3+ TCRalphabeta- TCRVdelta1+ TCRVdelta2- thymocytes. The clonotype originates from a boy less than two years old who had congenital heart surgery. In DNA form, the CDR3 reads TGTGCTCTTGGGGAACTAGACCCTGACCCCTCGTACTGGGGGATTTGGACCGATAAACTCATCTTT. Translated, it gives CALGELDPDPSYWGIWTDKLIF.